The clone carrying this T cell receptor beta chain has more than one count but fewer than ten. What it recognizes is unknown. The Oncomine TCR Beta short-read assay generated sequence data from the DNA of cultured CD4+ T cells. TCRdb re-analysed the PCR reads in MiXCR, keeping a single row per CDR3 protein. Of 9,500 to 14,000 distinct CDR3 sequences in the sample, around 40% are singletons; the top ten hold 29%. The CDR3 totals 13 residues. From germline, CDR1 is MNHEY and CDR2 SVGEGT. Trimming left V 7 bases short and J 3 bases short, with 10 bases between. This entry belongs to a study of vaccination and CD4 T cells after COVID-19. Whole-study context: The post-COVID sampling time was a median roughly 100 days after diagnosis, ranging from 35 to 161.

Documented treatment: approximately 11-day PBMC culture with coronavirus spike peptide pools or control peptides (ViraFEST assay). General study points: The median number of SARS-CoV-2-reactive clonotypes increased from approximately 21 to 40, a change that did not reach significance. Convalescent patients displayed a median about 85% of reactive clones emerging only post-vaccination.

The sequenced material came from CD4+ T cells from blood, cultured in vitro. The genes are TRBV6-2 or TRBV6-3 and TRBJ2-1; D is perhaps TRBD2 (5 bases). This TCR derives from a human donor who had recovered from COVID-19. CDR3 DNA: TGTGCCAGCAAGGACGGGGACTACAATGAGCAGTTCTTC. Translation gives CASKDGDYNEQFF.